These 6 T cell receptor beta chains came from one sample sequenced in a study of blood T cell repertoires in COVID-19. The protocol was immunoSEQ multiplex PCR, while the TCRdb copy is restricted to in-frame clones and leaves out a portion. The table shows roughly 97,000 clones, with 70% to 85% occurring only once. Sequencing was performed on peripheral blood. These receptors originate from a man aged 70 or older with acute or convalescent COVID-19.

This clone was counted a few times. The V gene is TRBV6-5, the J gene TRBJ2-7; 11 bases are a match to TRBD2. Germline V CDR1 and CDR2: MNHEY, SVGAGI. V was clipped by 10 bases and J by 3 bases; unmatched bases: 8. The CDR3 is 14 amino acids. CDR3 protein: CATGTSGLVYEQYF. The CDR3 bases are TGTGCCACCGGGACTAGCGGCTTGGTCTACGAGCAGTACTTC.

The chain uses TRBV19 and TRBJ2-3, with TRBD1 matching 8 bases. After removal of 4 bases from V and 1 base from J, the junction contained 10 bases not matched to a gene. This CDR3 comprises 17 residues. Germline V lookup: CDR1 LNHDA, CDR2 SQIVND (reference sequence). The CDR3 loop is CASSTRTGLGGTDTQYF. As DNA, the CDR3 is TGTGCCAGTAGTACCAGGACAGGGTTGGGGGGCACAGATACGCAGTATTTT.

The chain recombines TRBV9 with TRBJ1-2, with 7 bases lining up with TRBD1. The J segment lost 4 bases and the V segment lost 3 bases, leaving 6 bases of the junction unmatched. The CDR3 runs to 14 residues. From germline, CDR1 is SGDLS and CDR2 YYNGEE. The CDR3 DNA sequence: TGTGCCAGCAGCGCGCGACAGGGTGGCTATGGCTACACCTTC. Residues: CASSARQGGYGYTF. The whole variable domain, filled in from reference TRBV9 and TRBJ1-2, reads DSGVTQTPKHLITATGQRVTLRCSPRSGDLSVYWYQQSLDQGLQFLIQYYNGEERAKGNILERFSAQQFPDLHSELNLSSLELGDSALYFCASSARQGGYGYTFGSGTRLTVV.

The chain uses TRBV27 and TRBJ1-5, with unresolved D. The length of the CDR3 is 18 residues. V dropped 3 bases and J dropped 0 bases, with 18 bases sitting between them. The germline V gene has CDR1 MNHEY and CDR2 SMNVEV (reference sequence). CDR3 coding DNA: TGTGCCAGCAGTTTTAGACGGCAGGCCGATAATAGCAATCAGCCCCAGCATTTT. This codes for CASSFRRQADNSNQPQHF.

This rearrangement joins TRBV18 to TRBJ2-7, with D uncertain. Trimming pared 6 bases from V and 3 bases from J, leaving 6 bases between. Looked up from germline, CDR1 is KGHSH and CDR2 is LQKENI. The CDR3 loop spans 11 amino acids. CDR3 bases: TGTGCCAGCTCCCTAAACTACGAGCAGTACTTC. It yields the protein CASSLNYEQYF.

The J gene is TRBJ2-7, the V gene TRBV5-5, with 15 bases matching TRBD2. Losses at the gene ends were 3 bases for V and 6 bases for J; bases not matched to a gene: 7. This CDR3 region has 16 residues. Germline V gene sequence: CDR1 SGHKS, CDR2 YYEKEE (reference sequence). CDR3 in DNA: TGTGCCAGCAGCTCCGGACTAGCGGGGGGGCAGGGCGAGCAGTACTTC. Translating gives CASSSGLAGGQGEQYF.